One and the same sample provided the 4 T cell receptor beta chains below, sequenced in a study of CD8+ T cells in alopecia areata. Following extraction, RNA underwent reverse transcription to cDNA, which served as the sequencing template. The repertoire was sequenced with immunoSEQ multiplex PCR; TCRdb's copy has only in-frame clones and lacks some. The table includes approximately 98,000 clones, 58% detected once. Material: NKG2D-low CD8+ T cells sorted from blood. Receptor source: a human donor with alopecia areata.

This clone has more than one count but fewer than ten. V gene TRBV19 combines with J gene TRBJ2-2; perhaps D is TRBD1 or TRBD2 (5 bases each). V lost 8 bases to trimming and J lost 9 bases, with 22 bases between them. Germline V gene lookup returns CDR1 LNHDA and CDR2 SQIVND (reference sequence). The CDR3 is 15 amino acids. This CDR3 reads CASATDAGGSRELFF. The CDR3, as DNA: TGTGCCAGTGCGACAGACGCGGGCGGATCCAGGGAGCTGTTTTTT. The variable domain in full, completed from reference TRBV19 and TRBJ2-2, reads DGGITQSPKYLFRKEGQNVTLSCEQNLNHDAMYWYRQDPGQGLRLIYYSQIVNDFQKGDIAEGYSVSREKKESFPLTVTSAQKNPTAFYLCASATDAGGSRELFFGEGSRLTVL.

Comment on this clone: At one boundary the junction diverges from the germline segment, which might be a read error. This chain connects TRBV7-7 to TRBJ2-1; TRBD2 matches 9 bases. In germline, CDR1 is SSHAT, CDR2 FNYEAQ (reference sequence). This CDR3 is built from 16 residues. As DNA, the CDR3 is TGTGCTAGCAGCTTAGAGGCCGGCGGGAGGGGATATGAGCAGTTCTTC. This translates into CASSLEAGGRGYEQFF. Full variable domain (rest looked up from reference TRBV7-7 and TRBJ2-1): GAGVSQSPRYKVTKRGQDVTLRCDPISSHATLYWYQQALGQGPEFLTYFNYEAQPDKSGLPSDRFSAERPEGSISTLTIQRTEQRDSAMYRCASSLEAGGRGYEQFFGPGTRLTVL.

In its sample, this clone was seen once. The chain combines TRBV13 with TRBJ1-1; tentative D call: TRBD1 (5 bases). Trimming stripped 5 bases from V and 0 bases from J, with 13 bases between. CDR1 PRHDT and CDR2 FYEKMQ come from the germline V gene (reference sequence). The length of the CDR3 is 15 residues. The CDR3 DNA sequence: TGTGCCAGCAGCACGACAGCTCCAATGAACACTGAAGCTTTCTTT. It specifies CASSTTAPMNTEAFF.

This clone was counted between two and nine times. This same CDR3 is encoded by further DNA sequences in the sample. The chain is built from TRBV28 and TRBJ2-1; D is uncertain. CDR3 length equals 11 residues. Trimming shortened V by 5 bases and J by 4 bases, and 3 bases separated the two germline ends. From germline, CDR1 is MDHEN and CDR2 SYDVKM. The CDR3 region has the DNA TGTGCCAGCAGTACTTACAATGAGCAGTTCTTC. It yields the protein CASSTYNEQFF.